This TCR beta chain was observed in a study of CD8+CD57+ T cells in acquired aplastic anemia. Broader study findings: Patients and controls had in common 25 to 35 CD8+ CDR3 sequences. Patients did not significantly differ from controls in CD8+ Simpson's diversity.

With regard to this clonotype: Its antigen is currently unknown. Mismatch with germline at one junction end may stem from a read error.

For CDR3 and TCR beta VDJ profiling, genomic DNA was the template used. TCRdb ran MiXCR on the reads and lists one entry per CDR3 protein. The table lists approximately 250,000 distinct CDR3 sequences, about 80% of them singletons. Germline V lookup: CDR1 SGHVS, CDR2 FNYEAQ. The CDR3 runs 14 residues. Patients chosen for sequencing had shown CD8+CD57+ cell expansion by flow cytometry. The sequence was obtained from a human donor with aplastic anemia. The chain links TRBV7-6 to TRBJ1-6; D is perhaps TRBD1 (6 bases). Sequenced material: sorted CD4+, CD8+, or CD8+CD57+ T cells (not recorded which) from PBMCs. The CDR3 sequence: CAGSSDQGHSPLHF. The CDR3 nucleotides are TGTGCCGGCAGCTCGGACCAGGGGCATTCACCCCTCCACTTT.